Listed here are 23 T cell receptor beta chains from one sample, sequenced in a study of chronic HIV infection and antiretroviral therapy. TCRdb recomputed calls from the 5' RACE reads with MiXCR, one row per CDR3 protein. The sample includes about 38,000 distinct CDR3 sequences, roughly 8.2% of them seen just once. The sample comprised peripheral blood. The receptors were sampled from an adult who had HIV and had not received antiretroviral therapy, or was an uninfected healthy control (not recorded which).

This chain connects TRBV28 to TRBJ2-6; the D is unclear. V lost 2 bases and J 2 bases, leaving 19 bases between the germline ends. The CDR3 has 19 amino acids. Germline V gene sequence: CDR1 MDHEN, CDR2 SYDVKM. The chain's CDR3 is CASSLIAVYGRAGANVLTF. CDR3 nucleotide sequence: TGTGCCAGCAGTTTAATCGCAGTTTATGGTAGAGCTGGGGCCAACGTCCTGACTTTC.

The chain is built from TRBV28 and TRBJ1-1; TRBD1 might be the D (6 bases). The CDR3 runs to 15 residues. Trimming took 6 bases from V and 6 from J, leaving 20 bases between them. From germline, CDR1 is MDHEN and CDR2 SYDVKM. The CDR3 reads CASRDRQVLISEAFF. DNA of the CDR3: TGTGCCAGCAGGGATAGACAGGTCTTGATCTCTGAAGCTTTCTTT.

This clonotype has just a few counts. The CDR3 sequence: CASTGQGDGTEAFF. The CDR3 DNA reads as TGTGCCAGCACCGGACAGGGCGATGGCACTGAAGCTTTCTTT. This chain uses TRBV9 with TRBJ1-1; 8 bases align to TRBD1. The CDR3 is made up of 14 amino acids. V trimming: 6 bases; J trimming: 4 bases; junction bases outside the gene matches: 8. Looked up from germline, CDR1 is SGDLS and CDR2 is YYNGEE.

This clonotype has at least ten counts. The gene calls are TRBV28 and TRBJ2-1; D is possibly TRBD1 (6 bases). Germline V gene lookup returns CDR1 MDHEN and CDR2 SYDVKM. The V end lost 3 bases, the J end lost 6 bases, and 15 bases lay between the germline ends. The CDR3 extends over 15 amino acids. The CDR3 nucleotides are TGTGCCAGCAGTTTTGGGTGGACAGAGAGCAATGAGCAGTTCTTC. This translates into CASSFGWTESNEQFF.

This clonotype came up a few times. The chain has TRBV27 and TRBJ2-5; D is undetermined. Trimming stripped 5 bases from V and 7 bases from J, with 17 bases between. Germline loops: CDR1 MNHEY, CDR2 SMNVEV (reference sequence). CDR3 length equals 14 residues. CDR3 protein: CASSPRARKATQYF. The CDR3 DNA reads as TGTGCCAGCAGTCCCCGGGCCAGAAAAGCGACCCAGTACTTC.

This clonotype occurred many times. The rearrangement uses TRBV29-1 and TRBJ2-7, with 9 positions matching TRBD1. The CDR3 spans 15 residues. CDR1 is SQVTM, CDR2 ANQGSEA, per germline. V lost 3 bases to trimming and J lost 0 bases; unmatched junction nucleotides: 6. Written as DNA, the CDR3 is TGCAGCGTTGAGACAGGGGGGGGACACTCCTACGAGCAGTACTTC. Its protein is CSVETGGGHSYEQYF.

Ten or more counts support this clonotype. The chain links TRBV5-5 to TRBJ1-1; 7 bases are shared with TRBD1. Trimming took 0 bases from V and 1 from J; bases not matched to a gene: 6. Germline V gene lookup returns CDR1 SGHKS and CDR2 YYEKEE (reference sequence). The CDR3 totals 16 residues. The CDR3 sequence: CASSLGAGQWNTEAFF. In DNA form, the CDR3 reads TGTGCCAGCAGCTTGGGGGCGGGACAGTGGAACACTGAAGCTTTCTTT.

The CDR3 spells CATGPGSQADTQYF. CDR3 DNA: TGTGCCACCGGCCCAGGTAGCCAGGCAGATACGCAGTATTTT. The chain links TRBV24-1 to TRBJ2-3; no clear D gene. Between the trimmed V and J ends, which lost 9 bases and 4 bases, there was a span of 16 bases. Germline V gene sequence: CDR1 KGHDR, CDR2 SFDVKD. The CDR3 totals 14 residues.

This clonotype was seen more than once but under ten times. This chain links TRBV5-4 with TRBJ2-7, with 7 bases lining up with TRBD2. Germline CDR1 and CDR2: SGHNT and YYREEE (reference sequence). V lost 4 bases, J lost 0 bases, and 10 bases stayed unmatched. This CDR3 comprises 16 residues. The CDR3 DNA reads as TGTGCCAGCAGCCTAAGGCGGGGGAGCAGCTCCTACGAGCAGTACTTC. Protein: CASSLRRGSSSYEQYF.

In this sample, this clonotype turned up many times. The chain has TRBV13 and TRBJ2-1; the match to TRBD1 covers 8 bases. The CDR3 has 15 amino acids. Trimming at V came to 5 bases and at J to 8 bases, leaving 11 bases not matched to a gene. From germline, CDR1 is PRHDT and CDR2 FYEKMQ (reference sequence). CDR3 region: CASSADRAPMDEQFF. For the CDR3, the DNA is TGTGCCAGCAGCGCGGACAGGGCTCCAATGGATGAGCAGTTCTTC.

The V gene is TRBV28, the J gene TRBJ1-5; D gene unclear. The CDR3 length is 12 residues. Germline CDR1 reads MDHEN; CDR2 reads SYDVKM. The V end lost 8 bases, the J end lost 0 bases, and 5 bases lay between the germline ends. As DNA, the CDR3 is TGTGCCAGCTCCTATAGCAATCAGCCCCAGCATTTT. This translates into CASSYSNQPQHF.

In this sample, this clonotype turned up many times. The V call is TRBV20-1, the J call TRBJ2-7; 8 nucleotides align to TRBD2. Germline trimming cut 4 bases from V and 0 bases from J; bases unmatched to any gene: 8. Germline V gene data show CDR1 as DFQATT and CDR2 as SNEGSKA (reference sequence). The CDR3 consists of 15 residues. In DNA, the CDR3 is TGCAGTGCTAATCCCGGGAGGGCGATCTCCTACGAGCAGTACTTC. Encoded protein: CSANPGRAISYEQYF.

The chain carries TRBV29-1 and TRBJ2-1; D is undetermined. Germline CDR1 reads SQVTM; CDR2 reads ANQGSEA. Trimming stripped 8 bases from V and 8 bases from J, with 13 bases between. This CDR3 comprises 11 residues. CDR3 protein: CSLFNGDEQFF. Here the CDR3 DNA reads TGCAGCCTGTTCAATGGGGATGAGCAGTTCTTC.

This sequence joins TRBV28 and TRBJ2-3; perhaps TRBD1 as D (6 bases). The CDR3 has 16 amino acids. Germline values: CDR1 MDHEN, CDR2 SYDVKM. V was trimmed by 4 bases and J by 4 bases, leaving 18 bases between them. CDR3 region: CASSSPTGRGADTQYF. The DNA of the CDR3 is TGTGCCAGCAGTTCCCCGACAGGACGTGGCGCAGATACGCAGTATTTT.

The V call is TRBV6-4, the J call TRBJ2-2, with D perhaps TRBD1 (5 bases). V lost 2 bases and J lost 1, with 8 bases in between. The germline V gene encodes CDR1 MRHNA and CDR2 SNTAGT. The CDR3 covers 15 residues. DNA for the CDR3: TGTGCCAGCAGTGACGGGGCAGAGAACACCGGGGAGCTGTTTTTT. It codes for CASSDGAENTGELFF.

The V and J genes are TRBV20-1 and TRBJ2-7; D may match TRBD1 or TRBD2 (6 bases each). V was shortened by 6 bases and J by 6 bases, with 21 bases between the two germline ends. Germline assignment: CDR1 DFQATT and CDR2 SNEGSKA (reference sequence). This CDR3 is 14 amino acids long. The CDR3 reads CSAIRRDVRGEQYF. The CDR3, as DNA: TGCAGTGCAATCCGGCGGGACGTCAGGGGCGAGCAGTACTTC.

This clonotype was detected only a few times. The chain uses TRBV11-3 and TRBJ2-1; 14 bases map to TRBD2. CDR3 size: 17 residues. The V segment lost 5 bases and the J segment 4 bases; nucleotides outside the gene matches: 7. In germline, CDR1 is SGHNT, CDR2 YENEEA. The CDR3 DNA follows: TGTGCCAGCAGCCCGGGGACTAGCGGGAGAGGATACAATGAGCAGTTCTTC. Its protein is CASSPGTSGRGYNEQFF.

The sample holds many counts of this clonotype. The CDR3 region has the DNA TGTGCCAGCAGTGGACTTGAGGTCGCGGAGCAGTTCTTC. Translated, it gives CASSGLEVAEQFF. The chain carries TRBV6-1 and TRBJ2-1; D gene ambiguous. Germline V gene data show CDR1 as MNHNS and CDR2 as SASEGT. CDR3 size: 13 residues. The V gene lost 4 bases and the J gene lost 10 bases, with 14 bases spanning the gap.

The chain combines TRBV28 with TRBJ2-3; unclear D gene. Trimming pared 1 base from V and 2 bases from J, leaving 10 bases between. This CDR3 contains 15 residues. Per the germline V gene, CDR1 is MDHEN and CDR2 is SYDVKM. The CDR3, as DNA: TGTGCCAGCAGTTTATCCCAGCCCCCCACAGATACGCAGTATTTT. Protein: CASSLSQPPTDTQYF.

In its sample, this clonotype was seen many times. The gene calls are TRBV28 and TRBJ2-7, with 9 positions matching TRBD1. The CDR3 extends over 17 amino acids. Unmatched junction bases numbered 13, after V lost 5 bases and J lost 2 bases. Germline values: CDR1 MDHEN, CDR2 SYDVKM. The CDR3 DNA reads as TGTGCCAGCAGTACGCCGGGACAGGGTCTGGTCCCCTACGAGCAGTACTTC. Its protein is CASSTPGQGLVPYEQYF.

This clonotype was seen a few times. The V call is TRBV4-1, the J call TRBJ2-2, with TRBD1 matching over 7 bases. Trimming took 6 bases from V and 7 from J; bases not matched to a gene: 8. The CDR3 covers 14 residues. Germline assignment: CDR1 MGHRA and CDR2 YSYEKL. CDR3 in DNA: TGCGCCAGCAGGTCGGGACAGTCTGGCGGGGAGCTGTTTTTT. Its protein product is CASRSGQSGGELFF.

This clonotype occurred many times. The V call is TRBV29-1, the J call TRBJ1-2; no clear D gene. The CDR3 runs to 11 residues. CDR1 SQVTM and CDR2 ANQGSEA come from the germline V gene. Trimming cost V 2 bases and J 5 bases, with 6 bases left between them. The CDR3 DNA reads as TGCAGCGTTGAAAGAACTTATGGCTACACCTTC. Amino acid sequence: CSVERTYGYTF. The complete variable domain, with remaining parts taken from reference TRBV29-1 and TRBJ1-2, reads SAVISQKPSRDICQRGTSLTIQCQVDSQVTMMFWYRQQPGQSLTLIATANQGSEATYESGFVIDKFPISRPNLTFSTLTVSNMSPEDSSIYLCSVERTYGYTFGSGTRLTVV.

This clonotype has just a few counts. J is TRBJ1-1 and V is TRBV28, with 9 bases matching TRBD1. The germline V gene encodes CDR1 MDHEN and CDR2 SYDVKM. V gave up 5 bases and J gave up 4 bases; unmatched junction bases: 5. This CDR3 region has 14 residues. The CDR3 bases are TGTGCCAGCAGTCCACAGGGGGCGATCACTGAAGCTTTCTTT. It specifies CASSPQGAITEAFF.